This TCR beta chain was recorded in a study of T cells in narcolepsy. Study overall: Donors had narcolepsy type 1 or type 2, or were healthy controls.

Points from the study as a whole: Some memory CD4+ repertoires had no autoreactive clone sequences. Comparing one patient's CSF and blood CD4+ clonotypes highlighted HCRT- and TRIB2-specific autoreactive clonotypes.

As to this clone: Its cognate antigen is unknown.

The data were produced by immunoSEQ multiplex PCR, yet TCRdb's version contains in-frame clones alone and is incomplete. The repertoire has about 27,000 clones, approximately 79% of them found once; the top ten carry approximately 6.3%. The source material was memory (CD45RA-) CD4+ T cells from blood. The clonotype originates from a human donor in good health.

CDR3 in DNA: TGCGCCAGCAGCCAAGATAATGACGTGGGGCTCCACTTT. This gives the protein CASSQDNDVGLHF. The chain couples TRBV4-1 to TRBJ1-6, with unresolved D. V lost 0 bases and J 16 bases, leaving 13 bases between the germline ends. CDR1 is MGHRA and CDR2 is YSYEKL in the germline V gene. CDR3 length equals 13 residues.